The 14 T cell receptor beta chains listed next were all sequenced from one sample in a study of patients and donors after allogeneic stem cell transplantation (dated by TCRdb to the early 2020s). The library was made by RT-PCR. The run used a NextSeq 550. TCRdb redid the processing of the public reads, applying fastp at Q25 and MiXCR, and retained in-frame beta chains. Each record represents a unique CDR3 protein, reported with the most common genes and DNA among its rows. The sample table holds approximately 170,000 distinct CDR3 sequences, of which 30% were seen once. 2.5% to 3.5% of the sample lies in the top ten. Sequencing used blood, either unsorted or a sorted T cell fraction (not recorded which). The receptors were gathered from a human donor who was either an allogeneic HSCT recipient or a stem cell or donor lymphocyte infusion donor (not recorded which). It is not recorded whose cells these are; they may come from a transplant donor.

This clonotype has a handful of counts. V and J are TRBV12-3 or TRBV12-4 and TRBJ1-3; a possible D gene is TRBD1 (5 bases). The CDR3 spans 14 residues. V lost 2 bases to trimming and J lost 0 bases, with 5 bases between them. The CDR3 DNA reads TGTGCCAGCAGTTTACAGGGCTCTGGAAACACCATATATTTT. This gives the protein CASSLQGSGNTIYF.

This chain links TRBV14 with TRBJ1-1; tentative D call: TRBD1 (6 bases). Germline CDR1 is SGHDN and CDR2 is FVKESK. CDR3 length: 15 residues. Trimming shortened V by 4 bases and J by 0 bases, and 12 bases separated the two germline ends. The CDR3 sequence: CASSRNREMNTEAFF. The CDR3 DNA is TGTGCCAGCAGCCGGAACAGGGAAATGAACACTGAAGCTTTCTTT.

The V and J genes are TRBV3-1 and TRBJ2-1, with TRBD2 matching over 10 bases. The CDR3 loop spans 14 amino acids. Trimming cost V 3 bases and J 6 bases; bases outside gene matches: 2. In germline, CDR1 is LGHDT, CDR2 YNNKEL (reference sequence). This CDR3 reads CASSHGLAVNEQFF. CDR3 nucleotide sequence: TGTGCCAGCAGCCACGGACTAGCGGTCAATGAGCAGTTCTTC.

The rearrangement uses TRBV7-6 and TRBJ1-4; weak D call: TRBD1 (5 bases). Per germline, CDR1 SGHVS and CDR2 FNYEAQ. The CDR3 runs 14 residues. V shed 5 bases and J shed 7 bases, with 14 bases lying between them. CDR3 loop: CASSRIGTSEKLFF. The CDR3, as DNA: TGTGCCAGCAGCCGAATTGGGACGAGTGAAAAACTGTTTTTT.

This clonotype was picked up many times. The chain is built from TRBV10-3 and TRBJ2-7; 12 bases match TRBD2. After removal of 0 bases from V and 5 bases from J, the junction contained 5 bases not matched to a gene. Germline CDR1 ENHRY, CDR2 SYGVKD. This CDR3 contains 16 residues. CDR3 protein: CAISESDTSGRNEQYF. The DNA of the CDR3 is TGTGCCATCAGTGAGTCGGATACTAGCGGGAGGAACGAGCAGTACTTC.

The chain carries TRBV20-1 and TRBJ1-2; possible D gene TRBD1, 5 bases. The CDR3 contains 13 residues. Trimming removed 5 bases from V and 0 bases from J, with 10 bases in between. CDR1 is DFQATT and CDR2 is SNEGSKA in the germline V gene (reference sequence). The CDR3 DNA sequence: TGCAGTGCTCGGGACGGCACTAACTATGGCTACACCTTC. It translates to CSARDGTNYGYTF.

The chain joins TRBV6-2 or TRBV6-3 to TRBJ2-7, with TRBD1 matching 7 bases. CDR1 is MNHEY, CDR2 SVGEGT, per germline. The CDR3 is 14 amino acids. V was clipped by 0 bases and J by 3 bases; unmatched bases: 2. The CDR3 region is CASSYSTGFYEQYF. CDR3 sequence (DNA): TGTGCCAGCAGTTACTCGACAGGGTTCTACGAGCAGTACTTC.

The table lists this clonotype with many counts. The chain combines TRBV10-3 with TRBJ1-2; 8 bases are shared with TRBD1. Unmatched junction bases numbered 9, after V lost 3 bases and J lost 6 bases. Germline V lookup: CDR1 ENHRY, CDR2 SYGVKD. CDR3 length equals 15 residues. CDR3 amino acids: CAISEGVTGADGYTF. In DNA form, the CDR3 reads TGTGCCATCAGTGAAGGGGTGACAGGGGCGGATGGCTACACCTTC.

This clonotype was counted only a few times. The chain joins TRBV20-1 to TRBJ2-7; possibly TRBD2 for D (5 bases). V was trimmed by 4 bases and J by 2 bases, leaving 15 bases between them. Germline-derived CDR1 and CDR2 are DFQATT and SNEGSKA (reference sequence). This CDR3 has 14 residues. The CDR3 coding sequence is TGCAGTGCTATAATTCGTTCGAGGGCCTACGAGCAGTACTTC. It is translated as CSAIIRSRAYEQYF.

The CDR3 sequence is CASSRDTGELFF. For the CDR3, the DNA is TGTGCCAGCAGCAGGGACACCGGGGAGCTGTTTTTT. V and J are TRBV5-6 and TRBJ2-2; D unresolved. V was shortened by 4 bases and J by 3 bases, with 4 bases between the two germline ends. The CDR3 length is 12 residues. Germline V gene data show CDR1 as SGHDT and CDR2 as YYEEEE.

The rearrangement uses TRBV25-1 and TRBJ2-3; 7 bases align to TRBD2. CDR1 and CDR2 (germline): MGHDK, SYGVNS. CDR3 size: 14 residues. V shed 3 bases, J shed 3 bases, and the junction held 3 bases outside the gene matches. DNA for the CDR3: TGTGCCAGCAGTGACAGGGAGGGAACAGATACGCAGTATTTT. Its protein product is CASSDREGTDTQYF.

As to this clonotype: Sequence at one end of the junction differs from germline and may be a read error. DNA of the CDR3: TGTGCCAGCTCACCGCAGGACTCCAACAATGAGCAGTTCTTC. Protein: CASSPQDSNNEQFF. J is TRBJ2-1 and V is TRBV18, with D possibly being TRBD2 (5 bases). Germline V CDR1 and CDR2: KGHSH, LQKENI. This CDR3 comprises 14 residues.

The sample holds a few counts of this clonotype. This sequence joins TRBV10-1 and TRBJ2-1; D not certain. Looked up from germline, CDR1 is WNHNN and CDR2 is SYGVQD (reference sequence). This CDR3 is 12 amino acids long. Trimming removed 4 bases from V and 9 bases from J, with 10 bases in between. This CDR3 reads CASSVTSGEQFF. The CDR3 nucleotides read TGCGCCAGCAGTGTTACATCTGGTGAGCAGTTCTTC.

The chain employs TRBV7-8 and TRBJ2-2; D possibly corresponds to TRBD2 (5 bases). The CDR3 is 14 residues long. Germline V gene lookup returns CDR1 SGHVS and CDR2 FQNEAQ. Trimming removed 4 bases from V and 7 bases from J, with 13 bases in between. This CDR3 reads CASSSSPRDGELFF. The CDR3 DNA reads TGTGCCAGCAGCTCCTCACCCCGGGACGGGGAGCTGTTTTTT.